The 11 T cell receptor beta chains below come from one sample, sequenced in a study of CD8 T cells in Susac syndrome. With random hexamers, reverse transcription was performed on about 0.5 to 1 ug of RNA. In TCRdb, the immunoSEQ multiplex PCR reads were re-called with MiXCR into one record per CDR3 protein. Found here are 200,000 to 250,000 distinct CDR3 sequences, approximately 94% of them singletons; the top ten hold around 0.15%. The sample consisted of CD4+ T cells from PBMCs. The receptors derive from a human donor with Susac syndrome.

The chain recombines TRBV29-1 with TRBJ2-3, with unresolved D. The V end was cut by 2 bases, the J end by 0 bases, with 12 bases between. The germline CDR1 and CDR2 sequences are SQVTM and ANQGSEA. The CDR3 spans 15 residues. Written as DNA, the CDR3 is TGCAGCGTTGAAACCGCTAGGGAAAGCACAGATACGCAGTATTTT. Its translation is CSVETARESTDTQYF.

This clonotype came up once. This sequence joins TRBV2 and TRBJ2-7; D gene uncertain. The CDR3 is made up of 12 amino acids. V was shortened by 6 bases and J by 4 bases, with 10 bases between the two germline ends. Germline CDR1 SNHLY, CDR2 FYNNEI. Here the CDR3 DNA reads TGTGCCAGCAGCTACGTCCCGTACGAGCAGTACTTC. Its protein is CASSYVPYEQYF.

The chain employs TRBV6-5 and TRBJ1-2; D may be TRBD1 (6 bases). V was pared by 6 bases and J by 2 bases, with 16 bases between. Germline-derived CDR1 and CDR2 are MNHEY and SVGAGI. The CDR3 has 15 amino acids. The CDR3 sequence: CASSPPGGPNYGYTF. CDR3 DNA sequence: TGTGCCAGCAGCCCCCCCGGGGGCCCCAACTATGGCTACACCTTC.

The gene calls are TRBV20-1 and TRBJ2-3; D is ambiguous. This CDR3 has 12 amino acids. Germline loops: CDR1 DFQATT, CDR2 SNEGSKA (reference sequence). DNA for the CDR3: TGCAGAAGACTGCCCCCCACAGATACGCAGTATTTT. It translates to CRRLPPTDTQYF.

The chain links TRBV24-1 to TRBJ2-3, with 8 bases matching TRBD1. Germline trimming cut 4 bases from V and 2 bases from J; bases unmatched to any gene: 4. Germline V gene sequence: CDR1 KGHDR, CDR2 SFDVKD. There are 15 residues in the CDR3. The CDR3 DNA reads TGTGCCACCAGTGAGAGGACAGGGCCCACAGATACGCAGTATTTT. This encodes CATSERTGPTDTQYF.

This chain joins TRBV3-1 and TRBJ2-7; TRBD1 is a possible D gene (6 bases). This CDR3 region has 13 residues. The V end was cut by 5 bases, the J end by 5 bases, with 13 bases between. From germline, CDR1 is LGHDT and CDR2 YNNKEL (reference sequence). The CDR3 region has the DNA TGTGCCAGCAGCGCCATCCCAGGGGACGAGCAGTACTTC. This codes for CASSAIPGDEQYF.

The gene calls are TRBV20-1 and TRBJ1-1; maybe TRBD1 (5 bases). The V end was cut by 6 bases, the J end by 4 bases, with 21 bases between. Germline V gives CDR1 DFQATT, CDR2 SNEGSKA (reference sequence). This CDR3 comprises 15 residues. The CDR3 DNA is TGCAGTGCCAAAGCGGGGGGGATCGGGACCACTGAAGCTTTCTTT. This translates into CSAKAGGIGTTEAFF.

The chain uses TRBV7-8 and TRBJ2-3; no clear D gene. Germline assignment: CDR1 SGHVS and CDR2 FQNEAQ. The CDR3 covers 14 residues. With 4 bases removed from V and 4 bases from J, the gap between germline ends came to 12 bases. The CDR3 DNA is TGTGCCAGCAGCTCTACATCTGGCCCAGATACGCAGTATTTT. Its translation is CASSSTSGPDTQYF.

The chain couples TRBV10-3 to TRBJ1-2, with a tentative D call TRBD1 (5 bases). From germline, CDR1 is ENHRY and CDR2 SYGVKD. V lost 6 bases and J lost 4, with 12 bases in between. The CDR3 runs 13 residues. CDR3 bases: TGTGCCATCAGGGGAGACAGCCTCTATGGCTACACCTTC. The encoded protein is CAIRGDSLYGYTF.

The V gene is TRBV7-2, the J gene TRBJ2-5; 7 bases line up with TRBD1. Germline CDR1 and CDR2: SGHTA and FQGNSA. The junction had 1 base not matched to a gene; V was cut back by 0 bases and J by 3 bases. The CDR3 sequence is 14 residues long. CDR3 region: CASSLAGTEETQYF. DNA of the CDR3: TGTGCCAGCAGCTTAGCGGGGACAGAAGAGACCCAGTACTTC. Based on the CDR3 plus reference TRBV7-2 and TRBJ2-5, the full variable domain is GAGVSQSPSNKVTEKGKDVELRCDPISGHTALYWYRQSLGQGLEFLIYFQGNSAPDKSGLPSDRFSAERTGGSVSTLTIQRTQQEDSAVYLCASSLAGTEETQYFGPGTRLLVL.

This clonotype was observed a single time. The chain recombines TRBV7-6 with TRBJ1-4; 7 positions match TRBD1. The CDR3 loop spans 15 amino acids. Germline-derived CDR1 and CDR2 are SGHVS and FNYEAQ. Trimming cost V 5 bases and J 5 bases; bases outside gene matches: 8. The CDR3 sequence: CASSAGTAPNEKLFF. For the CDR3, the DNA is TGTGCCAGCAGCGCCGGGACAGCCCCGAATGAAAAACTGTTTTTT.